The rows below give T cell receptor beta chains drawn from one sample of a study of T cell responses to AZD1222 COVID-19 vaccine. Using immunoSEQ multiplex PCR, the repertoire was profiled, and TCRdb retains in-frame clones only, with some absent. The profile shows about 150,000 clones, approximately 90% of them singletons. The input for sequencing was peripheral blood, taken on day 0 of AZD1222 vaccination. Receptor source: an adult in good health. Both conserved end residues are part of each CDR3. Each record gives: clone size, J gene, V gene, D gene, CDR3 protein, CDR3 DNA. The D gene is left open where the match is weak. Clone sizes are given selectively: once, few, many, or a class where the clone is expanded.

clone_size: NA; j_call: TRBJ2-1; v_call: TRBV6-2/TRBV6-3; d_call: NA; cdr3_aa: CASSRVSGYNEQFF; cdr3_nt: TGTGCCAGCAGTCGGGTCAGCGGATACAATGAGCAGTTCTTC
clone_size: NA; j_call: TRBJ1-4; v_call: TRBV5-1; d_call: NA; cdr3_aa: CASSLQGGVDEKLFF; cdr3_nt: TGCGCCAGCAGTCTTCAAGGGGGGGTGGATGAAAAACTGTTTTTT
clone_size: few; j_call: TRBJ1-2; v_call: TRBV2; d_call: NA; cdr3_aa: CASNGGINGYTF; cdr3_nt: TGTGCCAGCAACGGGGGAATTAATGGCTACACCTTC
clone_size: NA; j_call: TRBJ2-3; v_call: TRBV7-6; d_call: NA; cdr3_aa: CASSSTDTQYF; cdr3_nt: TGTGCCAGCAGCTCAACAGATACGCAGTATTTT
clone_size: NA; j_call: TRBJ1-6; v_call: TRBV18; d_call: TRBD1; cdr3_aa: CASSGDSLNSPLHF; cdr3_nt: TGTGCCAGCTCAGGGGACAGTTTAAATTCACCCCTCCACTTT
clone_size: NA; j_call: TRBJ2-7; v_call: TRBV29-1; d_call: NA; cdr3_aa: CSVEVTGSAYEQYF; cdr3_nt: TGCAGCGTTGAAGTCACGGGGAGCGCCTACGAGCAGTACTTC
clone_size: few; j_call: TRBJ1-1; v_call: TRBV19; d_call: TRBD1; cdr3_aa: CASSLRTGYIRTEAFF; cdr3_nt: TGTGCCAGTAGTCTAAGGACAGGGTATATCCGCACTGAAGCTTTCTTT
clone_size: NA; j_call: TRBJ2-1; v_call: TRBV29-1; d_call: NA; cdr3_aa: CSVLGGRDKRNEQFF; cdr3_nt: TGCAGCGTCCTCGGGGGGCGGGATAAACGTAATGAGCAGTTCTTC
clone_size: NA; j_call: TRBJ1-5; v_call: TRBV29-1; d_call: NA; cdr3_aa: CSVGGEPGGNQPQHF; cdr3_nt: TGCAGCGTGGGAGGGGAGCCAGGGGGCAATCAGCCCCAGCATTTT
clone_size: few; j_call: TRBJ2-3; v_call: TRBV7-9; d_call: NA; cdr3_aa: CASSLMGGYTDTQYF; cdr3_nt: TGTGCCAGCAGCTTAATGGGCGGTTACACAGATACGCAGTATTTT
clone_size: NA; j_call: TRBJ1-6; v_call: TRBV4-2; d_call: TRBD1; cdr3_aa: CASSQVLGTADSPLHF; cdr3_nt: TGTGCCAGCAGCCAAGTCCTTGGGACAGCCGATTCACCCCTCCACTTT
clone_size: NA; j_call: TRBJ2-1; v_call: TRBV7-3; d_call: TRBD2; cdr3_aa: CASSPIGTTGGEQFF; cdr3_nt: TGTGCCAGCAGCCCTATAGGGACTACCGGAGGTGAGCAGTTCTTC
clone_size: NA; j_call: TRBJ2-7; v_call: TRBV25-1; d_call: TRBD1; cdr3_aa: CASSEISGTGGTTHEQYF; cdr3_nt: TGTGCCAGCAGTGAAATCTCCGGGACAGGGGGTACGACCCACGAGCAGTACTTC
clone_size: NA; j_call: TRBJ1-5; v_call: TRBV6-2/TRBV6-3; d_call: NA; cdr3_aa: CASSYGESNQPQHF; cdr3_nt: TGTGCCAGCAGTTACGGGGAGAGCAATCAGCCCCAGCATTTT
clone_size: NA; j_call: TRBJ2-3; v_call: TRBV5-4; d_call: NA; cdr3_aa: CASSLTADTQYF; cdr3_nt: TGTGCCAGCAGCTTGACGGCAGATACGCAGTATTTT
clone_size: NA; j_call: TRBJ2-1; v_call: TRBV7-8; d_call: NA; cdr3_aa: CASSLGAYNEQFF; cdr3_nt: TGTGCCAGCAGCTTAGGGGCCTACAATGAGCAGTTCTTC
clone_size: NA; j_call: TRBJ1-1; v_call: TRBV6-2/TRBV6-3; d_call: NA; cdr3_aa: CASSYFNRGPEAFF; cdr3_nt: TGTGCCAGCAGTTACTTTAACCGTGGCCCTGAAGCTTTCTTT
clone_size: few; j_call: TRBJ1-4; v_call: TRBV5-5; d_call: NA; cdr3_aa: CASSPWGPNEKLFF; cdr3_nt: TGTGCCAGCAGTCCTTGGGGGCCTAATGAAAAACTGTTTTTT
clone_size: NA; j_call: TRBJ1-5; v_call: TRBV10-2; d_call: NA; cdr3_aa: CASRWGVTGQPQHF; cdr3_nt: TGCGCCAGCAGATGGGGGGTAACGGGTCAGCCCCAGCATTTT
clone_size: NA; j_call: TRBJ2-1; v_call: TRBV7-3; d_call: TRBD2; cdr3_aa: CASSRSGSRGDEQFF; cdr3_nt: TGTGCCAGCAGCCGGAGCGGGAGTCGAGGTGATGAGCAGTTCTTC
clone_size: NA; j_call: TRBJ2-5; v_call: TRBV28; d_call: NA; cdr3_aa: CASSLVGRLGQETQYF; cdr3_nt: TGTGCCAGCAGCCTTGTTGGGCGACTAGGGCAGGAGACCCAGTACTTC
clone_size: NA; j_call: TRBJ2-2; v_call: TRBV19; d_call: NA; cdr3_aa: CASKGRGANTGELFF; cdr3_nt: TGTGCCAGTAAGGGAAGGGGCGCGAACACCGGGGAGCTGTTTTTT
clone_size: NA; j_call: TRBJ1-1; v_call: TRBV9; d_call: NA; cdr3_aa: CASSVGPGTAEAFF; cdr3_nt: TGTGCCAGCAGCGTAGGTCCAGGGACGGCTGAAGCTTTCTTT
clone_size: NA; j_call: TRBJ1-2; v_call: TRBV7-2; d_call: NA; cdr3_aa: CASSLAIGSRQSYGYTF; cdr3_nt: TGTGCCAGCAGCTTAGCTATAGGGTCCCGACAAAGCTATGGCTACACCTTC